This TCR beta chain came from a study of cytomegalovirus exposure and HLA in healthy donors (TCRdb year 2017). In terms of the full investigation: According to an earlier analysis of 450 to 650 of the donors, some 180 million T cells yielded over 100 million unique TCR beta sequences and 250 to 350 Gb of sequence data. In a later analysis, previously published TCR beta repertoires from about 670 donors were re-analyzed and high-resolution HLA genotyping was added so that TCR occurrence patterns could be studied. The T cell repertoires of 666 subjects were profiled by immunosequencing and related to cytomegalovirus serostatus. Donor age, sex, ethnicity and CMV serostatus were collected together with the repertoire data. Every repertoire in the discovery cohort had been generated on one and the same sequencing platform. Rather than drawing on any new phenotypic data, the later analysis identified candidate immune exposures from TCR beta sequences and the way those sequences occurred across donors. Across around 400 genotyped donors of the cohort, an average of approximately 240,000 unique TCR beta nucleotide sequences per donor were sequenced, and roughly 18% of those sequences were non-productive. HLA typing covered class I and class II loci at four-digit resolution. An early release covering 550 to 650 HLA-typed donors comprised 250 to 350 gigabases of sequencing data and 85 million to 100 million unique TCR sequences. In addition to the first cohort of 666 subjects, a separate validation cohort of approximately 120 different subjects was used. An earlier analysis of around 540 of the donors applied high-throughput TCR beta sequencing to assess whether each TCR beta V gene segment acted as functional or pseudogenic. Of the approximately 400 genotyped donors, around 81% fell in the genetic ancestry cluster associated with self-reported Caucasian donors. To predict cytomegalovirus infection status, the study combined high-throughput TCR immunosequencing, statistical association of individual TCRs with disease status, and machine learning. The number of donors typed differed by locus, with roughly 620-630 for A, B, C, DRB1 and DQB1, 522 for DQA1, some 570 for DPA1, and roughly 450 for DPB1. A later genetic analysis took genome-wide SNP genotypes for about 55% of the 666 donors and used that subset as a discovery cohort. A handful of DR-DQ haplotypes were handled as single units for association and clustering because linkage in the cohort was strong. The study aimed to test whether signatures of past pathogen exposure could be identified by cataloging public T cell receptors. What the research found in general, with its limitations: A later analysis associated approximately 17,000 TCR beta sequences with specific HLA alleles at a false discovery rate of 0.05. A further reported finding was that TCR beta sequences accurately predicted the HLA-A and HLA-B alleles for most subjects in the first cohort. Across donors, most TCR sequences were observed very rarely, whereas some public TCRs were present in many individuals. Because some donors lacked HLA typing at each locus, the association tests relied only on the typed subset. Broadly in line with IMGT annotations, most TCR beta V segments showed up in productive rearrangements about 90% or about 30% of the time in an earlier analysis of 587 of the donors. Several of the top co-occurrence clusters appeared to be linked to parvovirus B19, influenza, CMV and Epstein-Barr virus, according to a later analysis. A few of the identified cytomegalovirus-associated TCR beta chains were confirmed in vitro to be specific for cytomegalovirus antigens. A later analysis found that most CMV-associated TCR beta chains appeared HLA-restricted, with HLA associations seemingly driven largely by CMV exposure. A cluster of highly shared sequence variants was judged likely to represent a technical artifact of the sequencing pipeline. Correlated functional status among segregating V segments might reflect linkage disequilibrium, but an unknown experimental factor could not be ruled out. In both the original and validation cohorts, the classifier was reported to diagnose cytomegalovirus status with high specificity and sensitivity. It was suggested by the authors that the approach could potentially be generalized to other disease states and immunological phenotypes. When HLA alleles, especially DR and DQ, strongly co-occurred, TCR associations were difficult to assign to individual alleles. A later genetic analysis reported fewer N-insertions in productive TCRs among donors in an Asian-associated ancestry cluster than the roughly 700-donor mean. The cohort was sequenced for TCR beta chains only, and without alpha or paired-chain data the features that could be detected were limited. The 87-base-pair reads could not distinguish some IMGT-functional V segments, including TRBV6-2 and TRBV6-3, so those segments were excluded. According to a later analysis, TCR association rates differed among HLA loci, with DRB1 alleles showing the most associated TCRs and HLA-C alleles showing the fewest. Roughly uniform sequencing depth across donors was assumed in presence/absence analyses, although this assumption may not hold. In a later genetic analysis, a missense DCLRE1C variant was associated with V-gene and J-gene trimming of TCR beta chains, and the association was replicated in an independent cohort. In a later analysis, HLA-associated TCR beta chains were found to be more clonally expanded and to have lower generation probabilities than equally common non-associated chains. The only immune exposure information available for the cohort was CMV serostatus. Because counts were too low, about 15 rarely observed V segments, including chromosome 9 orphons, were left out of the earlier analysis of 587 of the donors. The study gave a list of about 170 TCR beta chains associated with cytomegalovirus.

Library preparation was by the immunoSEQ multiplex PCR assay. For the multiplex PCR, a mixture combining 60 forward primers for TCR Vbeta segments and 13 reverse primers for TCR Jbeta segments was used. A multiplex PCR assay on genomic DNA amplified the CDR3 region of rearranged TCR beta genes. The amplified TCR beta libraries were sequenced on the Illumina HiSeq System as 87-base-pair reads. In the source study's methods: A later analysis counted about 82 million unique TCR beta chains across the 550 to 700 repertoires, and some 11 million of these chains were shared by at least two donors. Raw reads were error-corrected and collapsed into unique sequences with a nearest-neighbor algorithm that merged closely related sequences to remove PCR and sequencing errors. To assign V, D and J gene segments, CDR3 sequences were aligned to IMGT reference sequences. For a sequence to be retained, a match of at least six nucleotides to both a V gene segment and a J gene segment was required. Rearrangements were classified as productive when the CDR3 lacked stop codons and remained in frame with V and J, and all other rearrangements were classified as non-productive. CDR3 was defined according to IMGT convention as the region running from the second conserved V-encoded cysteine to the conserved J-encoded phenylalanine. The earlier analysis of roughly 590 of the donors excluded sequences that lacked an unambiguous match to a single V gene segment. An earlier analysis of some 500 of the donors classified V segments as functional when productive rearrangements were above 56.7% and as segregating when the standard deviation between donors was above 5%. A statistical classification framework was built for diagnosing cytomegalovirus status from the catalog of TCR beta chain sequences. A later analysis assigned V and J genes by comparing TCR nucleotide sequences with IMGT/GENE-DB human TR gene sequences. In a later analysis, CDR3 sequences and most-parsimonious VDJ recombination scenarios were assigned using the TCRdist pipeline. In a later analysis, every TCR beta chain was defined by the combination of its CDR3 amino acid sequence and its V-gene family, and reads without a unique V-gene family were dropped. As a way to deal with suspected cross-contamination and a sequencing artifact, a later analysis dropped 640 or so nucleotide sequences that were highly shared and had low generation probability. For each public chain, a later analysis derived a clonal expansion index from normalized ranks of inferred template counts within each repertoire. A later analysis computed generation probabilities with a VDJ recombination model fitted to out-of-frame rearrangements, and checked the results against IGoR. In a later analysis, hypergeometric tests were used to score TCR-TCR, TCR-HLA and TCR-CMV co-occurrence, with a repertoire-size bias correction applied to TCR pairs. False discovery rates were estimated in a later analysis by permuting HLA or CMV assignments 20 times. In a later analysis, co-occurring TCRs were grouped using DBSCAN, and TCRdist sequence similarity was added for clustering within HLA-allele-positive subsets. Repertoires with fewer than 30,000 or more than 120,000 public chains were left out of co-occurrence clustering, as were about 5 repertoires with anomalous nucleotide sharing. In TCRdb, the immuneACCESS table is reduced to in-frame sequences with V and J assigned. These tables do not hold every clone; where another copy was compared, an unresolved V gene accounts for under half, and the others remain unexplained. D and trimming were read from the DNA, whereas the V and J calls and clone size are those reported in that table. Counted in this sample were under 200,000 clones; around 80% of them appeared once. 4.4% of the sample goes to the ten largest clones.

As regards this clone: The clone's antigen remains unknown. Base qualities were left out, and no much larger clone turns up one base away.

The CDR3 runs 14 amino acids, cysteine and phenylalanine included. Of the read, only the CDR3 DNA is kept; its 42 bases are in frame from base 1. As encoded in the germline V gene, CDR1 is SGHAT while CDR2 is FQNNGV. V and J are truncated by 4 bases and 0 bases respectively, leaving an intervening sequence of 9 bases. In total, more than 500 healthy bone marrow donors made up the cohort. All cohort members were sampled while nominally healthy, although unrecorded immune exposures were likely present. The donor tested CMV seropositive and was one of the 289 seropositive cohort members. Every donor gave a peripheral blood sample, and the peripheral blood mononuclear cells from that sample were used for TCR beta sequencing. Genomic DNA extraction from the blood cell samples was performed with the Qiagen DNeasy Blood Extraction Kit.

The sequence was obtained from a woman in her twenties or thirties in good health and CMV-seropositive. Sequencing was done on a sample of PBMCs. The rearranged segments are TRBV11-2 and TRBJ1-2; the D gene identity is not certain. Read as DNA, the sequence is TGTGCCAGCAGCTCGCGAAGTGCTAACTATGGCTACACCTTC. Its protein product is CASSSRSANYGYTF.